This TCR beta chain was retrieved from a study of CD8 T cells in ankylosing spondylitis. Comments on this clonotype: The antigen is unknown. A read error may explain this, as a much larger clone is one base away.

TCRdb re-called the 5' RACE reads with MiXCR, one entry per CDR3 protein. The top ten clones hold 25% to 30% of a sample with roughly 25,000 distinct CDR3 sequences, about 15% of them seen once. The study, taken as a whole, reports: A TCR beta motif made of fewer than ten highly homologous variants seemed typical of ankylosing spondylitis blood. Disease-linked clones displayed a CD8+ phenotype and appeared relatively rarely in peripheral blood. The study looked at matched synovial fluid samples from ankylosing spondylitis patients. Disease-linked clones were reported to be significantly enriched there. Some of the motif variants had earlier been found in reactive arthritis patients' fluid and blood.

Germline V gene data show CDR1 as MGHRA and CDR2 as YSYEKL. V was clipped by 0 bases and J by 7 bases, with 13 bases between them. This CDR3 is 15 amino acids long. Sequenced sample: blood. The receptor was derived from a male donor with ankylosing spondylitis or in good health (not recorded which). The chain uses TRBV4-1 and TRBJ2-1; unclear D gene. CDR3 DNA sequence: TGCGCCAGCAGCCAAGAAGGCTGGCGAGTGAATGAGCAGTTCTTC. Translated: CASSQEGWRVNEQFF.